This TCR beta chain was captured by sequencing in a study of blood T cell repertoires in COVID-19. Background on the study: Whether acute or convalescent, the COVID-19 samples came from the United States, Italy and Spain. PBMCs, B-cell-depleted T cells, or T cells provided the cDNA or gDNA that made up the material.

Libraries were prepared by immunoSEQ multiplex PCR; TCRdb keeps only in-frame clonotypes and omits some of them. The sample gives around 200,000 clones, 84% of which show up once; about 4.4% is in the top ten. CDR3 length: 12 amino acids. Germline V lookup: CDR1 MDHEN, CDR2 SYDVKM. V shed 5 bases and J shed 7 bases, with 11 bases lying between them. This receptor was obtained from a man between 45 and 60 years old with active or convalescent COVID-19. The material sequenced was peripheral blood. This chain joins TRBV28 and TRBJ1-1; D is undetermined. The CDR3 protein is CASSPPSLEAFF. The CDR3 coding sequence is TGTGCCAGCAGTCCCCCGTCCCTTGAAGCTTTCTTT.